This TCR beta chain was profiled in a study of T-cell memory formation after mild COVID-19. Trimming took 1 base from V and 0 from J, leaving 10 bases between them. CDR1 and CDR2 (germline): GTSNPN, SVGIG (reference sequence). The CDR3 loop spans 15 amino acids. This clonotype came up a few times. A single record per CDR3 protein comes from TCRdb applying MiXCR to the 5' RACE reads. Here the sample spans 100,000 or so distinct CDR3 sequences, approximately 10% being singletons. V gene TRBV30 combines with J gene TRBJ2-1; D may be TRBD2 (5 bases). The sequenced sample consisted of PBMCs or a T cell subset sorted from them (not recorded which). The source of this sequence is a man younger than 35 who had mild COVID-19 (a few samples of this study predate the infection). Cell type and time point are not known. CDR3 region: CAWSEVARSYNEQFF. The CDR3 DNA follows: TGTGCCTGGAGTGAAGTAGCGCGCTCCTACAATGAGCAGTTCTTC. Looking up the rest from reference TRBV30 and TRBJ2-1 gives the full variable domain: SQTIHQWPATLVQPVGSPLSLECTVEGTSNPNLYWYRQAAGRGLQLLFYSVGIGQISSEVPQNLSASRPQDRQFILSSKKLLLSDSGFYLCAWSEVARSYNEQFFGPGTRLTVL.